This T cell receptor (beta chain) was sequenced for a study of blood T cell repertoires in COVID-19. In the original workflow: Estimation of nucleated cell counts relied on the amplification of reference gene primers. Assay: immunoSEQ multiplex PCR; the TCRdb copy retains only in-frame clones and omits some. V, J and clone size derive from that table, while D and trimming were established from the DNA sequence. Found here are fewer than 70,000 clones, 60% to 85% of them singletons; the top ten hold around 5.1%. Germline values: CDR1 SGHRS, CDR2 YFSETQ. V was cut by 1 base and J by 3 bases, with 13 bases left in between. This CDR3 is built from 15 residues.

The gene calls are TRBV5-1 and TRBJ1-2; D is ambiguous. This TCR came from a human donor in a cohort sampled during active COVID-19. The sequenced sample was peripheral blood. Here the CDR3 reads CASSLLDMADYGYTF. The CDR3, as DNA: TGCGCCAGCAGCTTGTTGGATATGGCGGACTATGGCTACACCTTC. The full variable domain, in which reference TRBV5-1 and TRBJ1-2 provide the parts outside the CDR3, is KAGVTQTPRYLIKTRGQQVTLSCSPISGHRSVSWYQQTPGQGLQFLFEYFSETQRNKGNFPGRFSGRQFSNSRSEMNVSTLELGDSALYLCASSLLDMADYGYTFGSGTRLTVV.